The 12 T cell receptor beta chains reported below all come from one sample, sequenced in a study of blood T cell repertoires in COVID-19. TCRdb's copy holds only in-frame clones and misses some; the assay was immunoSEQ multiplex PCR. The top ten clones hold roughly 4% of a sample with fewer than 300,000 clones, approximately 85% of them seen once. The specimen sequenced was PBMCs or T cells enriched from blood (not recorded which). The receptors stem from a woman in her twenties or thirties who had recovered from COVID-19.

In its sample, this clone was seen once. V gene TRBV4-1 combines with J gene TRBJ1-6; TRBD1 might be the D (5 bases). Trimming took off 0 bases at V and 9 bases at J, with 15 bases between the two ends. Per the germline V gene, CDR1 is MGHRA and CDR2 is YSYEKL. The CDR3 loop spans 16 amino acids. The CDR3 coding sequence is TGCGCCAGCAGCCAAGAAAGGACAAGGTCAAGTTCACCCCTCCACTTT. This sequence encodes CASSQERTRSSSPLHF.

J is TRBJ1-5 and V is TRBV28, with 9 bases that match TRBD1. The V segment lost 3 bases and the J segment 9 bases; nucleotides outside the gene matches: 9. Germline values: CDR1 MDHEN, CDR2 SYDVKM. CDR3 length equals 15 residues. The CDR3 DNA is TGTGCCAGCAGTTTCCCTGACAGGGGGAGGGGGCCCCAGCATTTT. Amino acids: CASSFPDRGRGPQHF.

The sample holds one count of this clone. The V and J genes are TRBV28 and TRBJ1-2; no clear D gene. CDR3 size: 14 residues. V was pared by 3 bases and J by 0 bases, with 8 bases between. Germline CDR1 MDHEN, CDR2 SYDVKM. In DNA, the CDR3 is TGTGCCAGCAGTTTCGGTCAAGCTAACTATGGCTACACCTTC. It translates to CASSFGQANYGYTF.

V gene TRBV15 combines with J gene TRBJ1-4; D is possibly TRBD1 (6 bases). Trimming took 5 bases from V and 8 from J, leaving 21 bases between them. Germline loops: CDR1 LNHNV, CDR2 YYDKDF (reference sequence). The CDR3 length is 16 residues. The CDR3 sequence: CATSALLQGEGEKLFF. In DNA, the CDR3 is TGTGCCACCAGCGCGCTCCTACAGGGCGAGGGGGAAAAACTGTTTTTT.

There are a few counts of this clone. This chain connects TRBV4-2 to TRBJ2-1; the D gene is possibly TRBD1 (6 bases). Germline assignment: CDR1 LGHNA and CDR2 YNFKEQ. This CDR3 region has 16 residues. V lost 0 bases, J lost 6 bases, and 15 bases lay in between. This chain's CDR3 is CASSQEWGRVGNEQFF. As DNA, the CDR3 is TGTGCCAGCAGCCAAGAATGGGGGCGGGTTGGCAATGAGCAGTTCTTC.

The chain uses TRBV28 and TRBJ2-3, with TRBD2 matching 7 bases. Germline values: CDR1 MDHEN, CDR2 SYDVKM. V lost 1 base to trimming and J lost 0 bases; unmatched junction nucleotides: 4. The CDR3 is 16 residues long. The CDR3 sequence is CASSLSPTSSTDTQYF. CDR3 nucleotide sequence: TGTGCCAGCAGTTTATCTCCGACTAGCAGCACAGATACGCAGTATTTT.

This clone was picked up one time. In DNA form, the CDR3 reads TGTGCCAGCAGCTTAGAACCCCCGGGAGGGCCCAATCAGCCCCAGCATTTT. As protein: CASSLEPPGGPNQPQHF. This chain joins TRBV7-6 and TRBJ1-5; D is unresolved. The CDR3 totals 17 residues. Per the germline V gene, CDR1 is SGHVS and CDR2 is FNYEAQ. V gave up 1 base and J gave up 3 bases, with 16 bases separating them.

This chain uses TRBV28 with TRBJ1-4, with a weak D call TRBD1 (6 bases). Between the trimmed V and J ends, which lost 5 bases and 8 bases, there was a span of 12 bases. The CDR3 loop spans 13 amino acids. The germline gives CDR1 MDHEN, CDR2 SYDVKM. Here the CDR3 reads CASSPEQGEKLFF. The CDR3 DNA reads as TGTGCCAGCAGTCCCGAACAGGGAGAAAAACTGTTTTTT. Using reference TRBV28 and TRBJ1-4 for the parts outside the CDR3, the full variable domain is DVKVTQSSRYLVKRTGEKVFLECVQDMDHENMFWYRQDPGLGLRLIYFSYDVKMKEKGDIPEGYSVSREKKERFSLILESASTNQTSMYLCASSPEQGEKLFFGSGTQLSVL.

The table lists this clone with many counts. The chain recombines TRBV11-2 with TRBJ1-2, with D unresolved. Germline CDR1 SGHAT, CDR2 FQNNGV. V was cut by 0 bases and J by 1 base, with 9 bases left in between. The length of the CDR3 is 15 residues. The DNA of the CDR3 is TGTGCCAGCAGCTTAGAAAGCGCCCTTAACTATGGCTACACCTTC. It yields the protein CASSLESALNYGYTF.

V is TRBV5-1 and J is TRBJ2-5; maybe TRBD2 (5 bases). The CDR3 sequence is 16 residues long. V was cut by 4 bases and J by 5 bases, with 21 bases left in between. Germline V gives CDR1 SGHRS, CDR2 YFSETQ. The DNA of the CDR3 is TGCGCCAGCAGCAGCGTCCGGGAATACCACAAGGAGACCCAGTACTTC. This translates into CASSSVREYHKETQYF.

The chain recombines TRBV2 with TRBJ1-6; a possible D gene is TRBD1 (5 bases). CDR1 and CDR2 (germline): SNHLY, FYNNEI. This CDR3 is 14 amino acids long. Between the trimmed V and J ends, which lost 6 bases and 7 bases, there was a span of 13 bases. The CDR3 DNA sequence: TGTGCCAGCAGGGGAGGGACTTACAATTCACCCCTCCACTTT. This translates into CASRGGTYNSPLHF.

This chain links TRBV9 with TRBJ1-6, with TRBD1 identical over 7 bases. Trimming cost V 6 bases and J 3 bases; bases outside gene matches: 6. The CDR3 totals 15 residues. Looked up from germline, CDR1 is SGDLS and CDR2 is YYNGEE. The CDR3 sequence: CASNQGEFYNSPLHF. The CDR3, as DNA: TGTGCCAGCAACCAGGGGGAATTCTATAATTCACCCCTCCACTTT.